This T cell receptor beta chain was identified in a study of OX40 agonist ivuxolimab in advanced cancers. At the level of the study: Patients were dosed intravenously with ivuxolimab at 0.01 to 10 mg/kg every 2 weeks.

On this clone: Its antigen is undetermined.

General observations from the study: Some nonresponders additionally presented with little normalized T-cell clonal expansion.

Assay used: immunoSEQ multiplex PCR; TCRdb lists only in-frame clones, some missing. This sample has approximately 88,000 clones, with roughly 90% found just once. The length of the CDR3 is 15 residues. V dropped 1 base and J dropped 3 bases, with 10 bases sitting between them. Germline values: CDR1 PRHDT, CDR2 FYEKMQ (reference sequence). This clonotype was obtained from an adult with an advanced solid tumor such as melanoma, head and neck, liver or kidney cancer. This chain connects TRBV13 to TRBJ1-3; D gene unclear. Specimen: CD4+ or CD8+ T cells sorted from blood, collected in a trial of the OX40 agonist ivuxolimab. CDR3 residues: CASSLVGFSGNTIYF. The DNA for the CDR3 is TGTGCCAGCAGCTTAGTGGGGTTTAGTGGAAACACCATATATTTT.